This T cell receptor (beta chain) was observed in a study of blood T cell repertoires in COVID-19. Study context: Collection of acute and convalescent COVID-19 samples took place in the United States, Italy and Spain. Nucleic acid was either cDNA or gDNA, and it came from T cells, B-cell-depleted T cells, or PBMCs.

Germline CDR1 is SGHTA and CDR2 is FQGNSA. The CDR3 has 15 residues. Trimming removed 2 bases from V and 1 base from J, with 9 bases in between. Some clones are missing from TCRdb's copy, which holds only in-frame ones; the method was immunoSEQ multiplex PCR. This table holds 200,000 to 250,000 clones, 82% found once. Sequencing input: PBMCs or T cells enriched from blood (not recorded which). The source of this sequence is a woman aged 55-75 years who had recovered from COVID-19. The chain links TRBV7-2 to TRBJ1-5; D might be TRBD1 (5 bases). The CDR3 DNA sequence: TGTGCCAGCAGCTTAAGGGGAGGCAGCAATCAGCCCCAGCATTTT. Translation gives CASSLRGGSNQPQHF.